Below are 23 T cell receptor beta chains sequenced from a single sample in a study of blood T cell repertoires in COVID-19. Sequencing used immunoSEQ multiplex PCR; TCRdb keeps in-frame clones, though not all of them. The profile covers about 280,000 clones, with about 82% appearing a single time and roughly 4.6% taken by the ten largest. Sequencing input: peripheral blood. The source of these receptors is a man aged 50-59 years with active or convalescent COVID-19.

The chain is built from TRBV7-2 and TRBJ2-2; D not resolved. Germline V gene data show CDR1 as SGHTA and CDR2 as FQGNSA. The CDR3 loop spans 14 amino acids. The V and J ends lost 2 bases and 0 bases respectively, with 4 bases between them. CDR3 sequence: CASSLQANTGELFF. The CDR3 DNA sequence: TGTGCCAGCAGCTTACAGGCGAACACCGGGGAGCTGTTTTTT.

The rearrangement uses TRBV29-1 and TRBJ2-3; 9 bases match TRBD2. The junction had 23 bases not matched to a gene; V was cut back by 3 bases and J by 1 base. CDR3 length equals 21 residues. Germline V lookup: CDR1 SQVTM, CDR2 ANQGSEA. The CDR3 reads CSVDPTRLSSGMSIGTDTQYF. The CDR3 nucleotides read TGCAGCGTTGACCCAACCAGACTGTCTAGCGGGATGTCGATCGGCACAGATACGCAGTATTTT.

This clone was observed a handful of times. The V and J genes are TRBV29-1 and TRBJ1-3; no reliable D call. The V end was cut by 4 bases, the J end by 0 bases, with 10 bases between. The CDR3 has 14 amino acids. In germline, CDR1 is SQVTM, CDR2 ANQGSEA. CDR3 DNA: TGCAGCGTTGGTGGAGGAAACTCTGGAAACACCATATATTTT. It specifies CSVGGGNSGNTIYF. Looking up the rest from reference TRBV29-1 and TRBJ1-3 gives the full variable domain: SAVISQKPSRDICQRGTSLTIQCQVDSQVTMMFWYRQQPGQSLTLIATANQGSEATYESGFVIDKFPISRPNLTFSTLTVSNMSPEDSSIYLCSVGGGNSGNTIYFGEGSWLTVV.

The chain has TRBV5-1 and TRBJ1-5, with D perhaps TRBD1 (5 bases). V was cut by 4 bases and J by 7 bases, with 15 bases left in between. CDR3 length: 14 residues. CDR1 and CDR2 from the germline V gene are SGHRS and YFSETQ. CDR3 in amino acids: CASSTGTEGQPQHF. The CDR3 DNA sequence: TGCGCCAGCAGCACCGGGACGGAGGGGCAGCCCCAGCATTTT.

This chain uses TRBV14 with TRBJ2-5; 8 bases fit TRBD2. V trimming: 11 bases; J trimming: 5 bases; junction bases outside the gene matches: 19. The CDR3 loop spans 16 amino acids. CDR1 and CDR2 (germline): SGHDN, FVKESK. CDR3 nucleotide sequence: TGTGCCTGCTGCCAAGGGCCCTCTAGCGGGCGGGAGACCCAGTACTTC. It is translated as CACCQGPSSGRETQYF.

The DNA of the CDR3 is TGTGCCAGCAGCACAGGGCCCGGGACAGAGGCTTTCTTT. Its translation is CASSTGPGTEAFF. V gene TRBV7-6 combines with J gene TRBJ1-1; 7 positions match TRBD1. V dropped 5 bases and J dropped 11; count of bases not matched to a gene: 11. Germline V gene data show CDR1 as SGHVS and CDR2 as FNYEAQ. This CDR3 is 13 amino acids long. Full variable domain (remainder filled in from reference TRBV7-6 and TRBJ1-1): GAGVSQSPRYKVTKRGQDVALRCDPISGHVSLYWYRQALGQGPEFLTYFNYEAQQDKSGLPNDRFSAERPEGSISTLTIQRTEQRDSAMYRCASSTGPGTEAFFGQGTRLTVV.

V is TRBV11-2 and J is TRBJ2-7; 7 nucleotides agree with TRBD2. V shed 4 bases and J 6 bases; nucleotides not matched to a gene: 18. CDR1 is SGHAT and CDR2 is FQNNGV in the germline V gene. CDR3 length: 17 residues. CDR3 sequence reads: CASSSGSGRERRGEQYF. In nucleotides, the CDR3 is TGTGCCAGCAGCTCAGGTTCCGGGCGGGAGAGAAGGGGCGAGCAGTACTTC.

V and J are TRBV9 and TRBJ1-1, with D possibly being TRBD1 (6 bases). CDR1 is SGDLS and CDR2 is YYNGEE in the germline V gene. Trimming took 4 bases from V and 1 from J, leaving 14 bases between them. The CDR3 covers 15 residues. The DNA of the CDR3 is TGTGCCAGCAGCTCAGGGGCAGGGCCGAACACTGAAGCTTTCTTT. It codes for CASSSGAGPNTEAFF.

The CDR3 here is CACKPSGKEQFF. DNA of the CDR3: TGTGCATGTAAACCTAGCGGGAAAGAGCAGTTCTTC. The chain links TRBV30 to TRBJ2-1, with 9 bases identical to TRBD2. The germline gives CDR1 GTSNPN, CDR2 SVGIG (reference sequence). The CDR3 has 12 residues.

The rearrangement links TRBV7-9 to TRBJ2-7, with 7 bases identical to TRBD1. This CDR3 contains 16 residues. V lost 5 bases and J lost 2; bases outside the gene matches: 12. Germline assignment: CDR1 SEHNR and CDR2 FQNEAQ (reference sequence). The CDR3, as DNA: TGTGCCAGCAGCCCAAGACAGGGTCCCTCCGCCTACGAGCAGTACTTC. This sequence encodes CASSPRQGPSAYEQYF. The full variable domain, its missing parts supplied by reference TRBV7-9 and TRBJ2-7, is DTGVSQNPRHKITKRGQNVTFRCDPISEHNRLYWYRQTLGQGPEFLTYFQNEAQLEKSRLLSDRFSAERPKGSFSTLEIQRTEQGDSAMYLCASSPRQGPSAYEQYFGPGTRLTVT.

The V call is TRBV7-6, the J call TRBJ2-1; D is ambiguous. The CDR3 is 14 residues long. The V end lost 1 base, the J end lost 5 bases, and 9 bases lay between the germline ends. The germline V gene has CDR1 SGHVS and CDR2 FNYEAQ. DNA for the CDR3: TGTGCCAGCAGCTTAGGGGTGGCGGACAATGAGCAGTTCTTC. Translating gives CASSLGVADNEQFF.

CDR3 sequence reads: CASSPLGQPYNEQFF. The CDR3 nucleotides read TGTGCCAGTTCACCCCTGGGACAGCCCTACAATGAGCAGTTCTTC. The J gene is TRBJ2-1, the V gene TRBV19; 7 bases line up with TRBD1. The V gene's germline CDR1 is LNHDA and CDR2 SQIVND (reference sequence). The CDR3 sequence is 15 residues long. The junction had 9 bases not matched to a gene; V was cut back by 8 bases and J by 2 bases.

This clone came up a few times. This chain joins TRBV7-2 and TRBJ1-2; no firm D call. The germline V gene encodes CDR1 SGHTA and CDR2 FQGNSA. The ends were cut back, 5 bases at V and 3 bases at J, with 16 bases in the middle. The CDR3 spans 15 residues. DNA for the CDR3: TGTGCCAGCAGCCAACGTGCAGGAACGGACTATGGCTACACCTTC. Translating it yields CASSQRAGTDYGYTF.

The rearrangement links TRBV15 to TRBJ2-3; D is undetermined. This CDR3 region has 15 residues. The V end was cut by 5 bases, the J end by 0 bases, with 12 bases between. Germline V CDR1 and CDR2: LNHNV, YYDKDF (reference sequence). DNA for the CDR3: TGTGCCACCAGCGGCCGTCCGGGTAGCACAGATACGCAGTATTTT. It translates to CATSGRPGSTDTQYF.

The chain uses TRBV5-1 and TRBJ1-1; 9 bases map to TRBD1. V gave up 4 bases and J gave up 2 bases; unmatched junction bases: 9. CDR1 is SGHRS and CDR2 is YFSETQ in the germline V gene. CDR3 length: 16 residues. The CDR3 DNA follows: TGCGCCAGCAGCCCGGGGTGGACAGGGGACAACACTGAAGCTTTCTTT. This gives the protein CASSPGWTGDNTEAFF.

The chain's CDR3 is CASSIGTGAGRGYTF. DNA for the CDR3: TGTGCCAGTAGTATCGGGACAGGGGCCGGTAGAGGCTACACCTTC. The gene calls are TRBV19 and TRBJ1-2; the match to TRBD1 covers 10 bases. Germline V gene lookup returns CDR1 LNHDA and CDR2 SQIVND (reference sequence). This CDR3 region has 15 residues. The J segment lost 8 bases and the V segment lost 3 bases, leaving 9 bases of the junction unmatched.

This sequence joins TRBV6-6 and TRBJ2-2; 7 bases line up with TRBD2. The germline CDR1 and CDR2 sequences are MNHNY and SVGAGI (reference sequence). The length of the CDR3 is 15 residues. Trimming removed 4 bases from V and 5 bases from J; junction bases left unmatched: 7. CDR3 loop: CASSWGGSGTGELFF. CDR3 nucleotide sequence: TGTGCCAGCAGTTGGGGCGGGAGTGGGACCGGGGAGCTGTTTTTT.

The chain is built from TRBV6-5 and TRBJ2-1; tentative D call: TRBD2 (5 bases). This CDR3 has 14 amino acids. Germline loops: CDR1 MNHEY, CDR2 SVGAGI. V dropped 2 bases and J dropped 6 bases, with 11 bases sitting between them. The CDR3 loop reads CASSYESGINEQFF. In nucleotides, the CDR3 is TGTGCCAGCAGTTACGAATCGGGAATCAATGAGCAGTTCTTC.

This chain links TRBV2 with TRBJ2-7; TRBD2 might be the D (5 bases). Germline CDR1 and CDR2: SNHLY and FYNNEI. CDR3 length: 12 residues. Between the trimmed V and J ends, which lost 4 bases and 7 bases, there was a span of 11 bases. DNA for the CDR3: TGTGCCAGCAGTGTTACGGGGAGTGAGCAGTACTTC. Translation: CASSVTGSEQYF. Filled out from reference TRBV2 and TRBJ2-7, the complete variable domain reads EPEVTQTPSHQVTQMGQEVILRCVPISNHLYFYWYRQILGQKVEFLVSFYNNEISEKSEIFDDQFSVERPDGSNFTLKIRSTKLEDSAMYFCASSVTGSEQYFGPGTRLTVT.

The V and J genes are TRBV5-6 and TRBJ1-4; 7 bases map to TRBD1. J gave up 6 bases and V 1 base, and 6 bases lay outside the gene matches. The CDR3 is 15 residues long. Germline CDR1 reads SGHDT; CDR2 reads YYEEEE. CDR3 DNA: TGTGCCAGCAGCTTGCCCGGGACAGTTGATGAAAAACTGTTTTTT. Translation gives CASSLPGTVDEKLFF.

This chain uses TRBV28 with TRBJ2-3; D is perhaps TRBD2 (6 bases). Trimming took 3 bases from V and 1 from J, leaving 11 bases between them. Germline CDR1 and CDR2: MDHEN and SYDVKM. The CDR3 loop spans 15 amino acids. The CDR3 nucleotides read TGTGCCAGCAGTTTCGGGAGAAGGGGCACAGATACGCAGTATTTT. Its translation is CASSFGRRGTDTQYF.

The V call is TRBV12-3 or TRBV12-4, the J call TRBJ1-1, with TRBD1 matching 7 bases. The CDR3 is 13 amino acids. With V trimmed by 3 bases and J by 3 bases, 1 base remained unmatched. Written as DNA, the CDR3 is TGTGCCAGCAGTTTTGACAGGGACACTGAAGCTTTCTTT. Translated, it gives CASSFDRDTEAFF.

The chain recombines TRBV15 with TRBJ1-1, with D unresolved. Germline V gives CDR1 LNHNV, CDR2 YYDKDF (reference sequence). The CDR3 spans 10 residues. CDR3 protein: CAGANTEAFF. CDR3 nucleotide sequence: TGTGCGGGCGCGAACACTGAAGCTTTCTTT.